The sequence of this T cell receptor (beta chain) was determined in a study of T cell changes during pregnancy in multiple sclerosis. Measured with immunoSEQ multiplex PCR; TCRdb has only the in-frame clones, and not every one. The profile shows approximately 45,000 clones, about 90% of them singletons. Germline V gene data show CDR1 as MNHEY and CDR2 as SVGAGI. The ends lost 0 bases at V and 2 bases at J; junction bases unmatched: 0. The CDR3 covers 15 residues. Source: CD4+ T cells from peripheral blood mononuclear cells, taken in the second trimester of pregnancy. V gene TRBV6-5 combines with J gene TRBJ1-3; 8 bases are a match to TRBD1. This clonotype was sampled from a female donor in good health, enrolled as a control in a pregnancy study. The CDR3 DNA reads as TGTGCCAGCAGTTACTCGGACAGGGCTGGAAACACCATATATTTT. Amino acids: CASSYSDRAGNTIYF.